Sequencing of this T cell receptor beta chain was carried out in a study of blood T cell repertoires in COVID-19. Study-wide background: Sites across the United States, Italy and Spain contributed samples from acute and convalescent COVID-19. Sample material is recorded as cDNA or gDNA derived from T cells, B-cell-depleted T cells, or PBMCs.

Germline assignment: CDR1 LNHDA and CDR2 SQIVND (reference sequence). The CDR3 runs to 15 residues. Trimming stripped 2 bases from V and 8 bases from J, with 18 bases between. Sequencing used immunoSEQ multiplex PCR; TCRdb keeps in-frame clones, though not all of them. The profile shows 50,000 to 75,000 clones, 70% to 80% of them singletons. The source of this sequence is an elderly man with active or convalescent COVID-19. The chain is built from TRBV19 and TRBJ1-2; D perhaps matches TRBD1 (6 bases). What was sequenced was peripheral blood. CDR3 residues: CASSIRARGIEGYTF. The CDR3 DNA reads TGTGCCAGTAGTATAAGGGCAAGGGGGATAGAAGGCTACACCTTC.